This TCR beta chain derives from a study of Ad26.COV2.S vaccination and SARS-CoV-2 variants. About the research overall: The donor participated in the COV1001 trial, in its Ad26.COV2.S arm. Donor got 5x10^10 or 1x10^11 viral particles of Ad26.COV2.S.

V shed 0 bases and J 10 bases; nucleotides not matched to a gene: 14. Germline V lookup: CDR1 SGHRS, CDR2 YFSETQ. This CDR3 is built from 17 residues. As for treatment: about 20 received Ad26.COV2.S at low or high dose, single or two shots; about 5 received placebo; per-sample allocation not given. Samples came from day 63 after the first vaccine or placebo injection. TCRdb's table, derived via immunoSEQ multiplex PCR, lists solely in-frame clones and lacks some. The sample holds 300,000 to 350,000 clones, about 88% seen once. Sequences were derived from peripheral blood, sampled in a trial of Ad26.COV2.S vaccine versus placebo. This rearrangement joins TRBV5-1 to TRBJ2-1; 9 nucleotides match TRBD1. This TCR was sampled from a person aged 18 to 59 who received the Ad26.COV2.S COVID-19 vaccine or a placebo. DNA of the CDR3: TGCGCCAGCAGCTTGGCCCACGGGACAGGGAGACTCGGCGAGCAGTTCTTC. Translation gives CASSLAHGTGRLGEQFF.